A single sample is the source of the 18 T cell receptor beta chains below, sequenced in a study of beta chain features in type 1 diabetes (dated by TCRdb to 2016 to 2018). Libraries were built with the immunoSEQ multiplex PCR assay. The entire amount of isolated RNA was reverse transcribed using the High Capacity cDNA Reverse Transcription Kit, so the sequenced TCRB transcripts were expressed ones. TCRdb took over this immuneACCESS table, retaining in-frame rearrangements with V and J assigned. Such tables are incomplete; in checked studies, under half of the missing clones stem from an unresolved V gene, and the remainder is unexplained. The sample table shows under 250,000 clones, and approximately 10% are seen once. Over 1% of the sample comes from the top ten. What was sequenced was central memory CD4+ T cells from blood. The receptors originated from a man aged 18 to 30 in good health.

This clone showed up just a few times. This chain uses TRBV6-5 with TRBJ2-3, with D possibly TRBD2 on 5 matching bases. Germline CDR1 is MNHEY and CDR2 is SVGAGI. Trimming removed 8 bases at V and 5 bases at J, with 20 bases between. The CDR3 length is 15 residues. This chain's CDR3 is CASWRSGTTLDTQYF. CDR3 nucleotide sequence: TGTGCCAGCTGGAGGTCGGGAACCACTCTAGATACGCAGTATTTT.

J is TRBJ2-2 and V is TRBV2; 9 bases fit TRBD2. J gave up 5 bases and V 3 bases, and 4 bases lay outside the gene matches. The CDR3 is made up of 15 amino acids. The germline V gene encodes CDR1 SNHLY and CDR2 FYNNEI. CDR3 bases: TGTGCCAGCAGTGATAGCGGGAGTAGGACCGGGGAGCTGTTTTTT. Translated: CASSDSGSRTGELFF.

This chain connects TRBV25-1 to TRBJ2-3; tentative D call: TRBD1 (5 bases). Germline CDR1 MGHDK, CDR2 SYGVNS. The CDR3 runs to 15 residues. The V gene lost 3 bases and the J gene lost 4 bases, with 14 bases spanning the gap. The CDR3 region has the DNA TGTGCCAGCAGTGATGGCAGGGATTGGGCAGATACGCAGTATTTT. Translating it yields CASSDGRDWADTQYF.

The table lists this clone with a few counts. The V and J genes are TRBV7-6 and TRBJ2-1, with 7 nucleotides matching TRBD2. J was trimmed by 5 bases and V by 11 bases; bases with no gene match: 9. Germline assignment: CDR1 SGHVS and CDR2 FNYEAQ. CDR3 length: 13 amino acids. The DNA of the CDR3 is TGTGCCTCAACGCGGGGGACGAACAATGAGCAGTTCTTC. This translates into CASTRGTNNEQFF.

The chain has TRBV18 and TRBJ2-1, with a weak D call TRBD1 (6 bases). V was pared by 3 bases and J by 0 bases, with 15 bases between. In germline, CDR1 is KGHSH, CDR2 LQKENI. This CDR3 comprises 17 residues. The CDR3 here is CASSPNGQLSSYNEQFF. CDR3 coding DNA: TGTGCCAGCTCACCCAACGGACAGTTGAGCTCCTACAATGAGCAGTTCTTC.

V usage is TRBV13 and J usage is TRBJ2-7; weak D call: TRBD2 (5 bases). There are 15 residues in the CDR3. Per the germline V gene, CDR1 is PRHDT and CDR2 is FYEKMQ (reference sequence). Trimming shortened V by 1 base and J by 5 bases, and 15 bases separated the two germline ends. The CDR3 region has the DNA TGTGCCAGCAGCTTAGCCGGGGTAACAAGGAACGAGCAGTACTTC. Translating gives CASSLAGVTRNEQYF.

Remarks on this clone: Other DNA sequences from this sample encode an identical CDR3 as well. The chain combines TRBV9 with TRBJ2-2; TRBD2 might be the D (6 bases). The CDR3 sequence is 16 residues long. Trimming pared 4 bases from V and 3 bases from J, leaving 16 bases between. Germline assignment: CDR1 SGDLS and CDR2 YYNGEE. This CDR3 is CASSPRTGEYTGELFF. DNA of the CDR3: TGTGCCAGCAGCCCCCGTACGGGGGAGTACACCGGGGAGCTGTTTTTT. Full variable domain (outside the CDR3, taken from reference TRBV9 and TRBJ2-2): DSGVTQTPKHLITATGQRVTLRCSPRSGDLSVYWYQQSLDQGLQFLIQYYNGEERAKGNILERFSAQQFPDLHSELNLSSLELGDSALYFCASSPRTGEYTGELFFGEGSRLTVL.

In this sample, this clone turned up a few times. The chain joins TRBV27 to TRBJ2-1; 10 bases fit TRBD2. The CDR3 sequence is 15 residues long. The V and J ends lost 0 bases and 5 bases, in that order; junction bases with no gene match: 1. Looked up from germline, CDR1 is MNHEY and CDR2 is SMNVEV (reference sequence). CDR3 sequence: CASSLSTSGDNEQFF. The CDR3, as DNA: TGTGCCAGCAGTTTATCCACTAGCGGGGACAATGAGCAGTTCTTC.

There are a few counts of this clone. The chain links TRBV29-1 to TRBJ1-2; TRBD1 matches at 7 bases. Germline V gene lookup returns CDR1 SQVTM and CDR2 ANQGSEA. Unmatched junction bases numbered 10, after V lost 5 bases and J lost 4 bases. This CDR3 region has 14 residues. This chain's CDR3 is CSVYGQEVTYGYTF. The CDR3 DNA reads as TGCAGCGTTTACGGACAGGAAGTTACCTATGGCTACACCTTC.

This clone was counted only a few times. The genes are TRBV7-9 and TRBJ1-1; 7 positions agree with TRBD1. The germline gives CDR1 SEHNR, CDR2 FQNEAQ (reference sequence). The CDR3 is 13 residues long. V trimming: 3 bases; J trimming: 6 bases; junction bases outside the gene matches: 4. CDR3 loop: CASSFGTASEAFF. The CDR3 nucleotides are TGTGCCAGCAGCTTTGGGACAGCTTCTGAAGCTTTCTTT.

The chain couples TRBV4-3 to TRBJ1-1; weak D call: TRBD1 (5 bases). V lost 0 bases to trimming and J lost 12 bases, with 14 bases between them. The CDR3 loop spans 13 amino acids. Per germline, CDR1 LGHNA and CDR2 YSLEER. CDR3 DNA sequence: TGCGCCAGCAGCCAAGATAGGCAGGGAGGAACTTTCTTT. Translation: CASSQDRQGGTFF.

The CDR3 protein is CASSHRQDSPGTQYF. DNA for the CDR3: TGCGCCAGCAGCCATCGACAGGACTCACCGGGGACCCAGTACTTC. This chain connects TRBV5-1 to TRBJ2-5; D might be TRBD1 (6 bases). V lost 4 bases, J lost 7 bases, and 20 bases lay in between. The germline gives CDR1 SGHRS, CDR2 YFSETQ. The CDR3 length is 15 residues. The entire variable domain, with the rest obtained from reference TRBV5-1 and TRBJ2-5, is as follows: KAGVTQTPRYLIKTRGQQVTLSCSPISGHRSVSWYQQTPGQGLQFLFEYFSETQRNKGNFPGRFSGRQFSNSRSEMNVSTLELGDSALYLCASSHRQDSPGTQYFGPGTRLLVL.

The chain carries TRBV7-2 and TRBJ1-1; a possible D gene is TRBD1 (6 bases). The CDR3 covers 15 residues. CDR1 is SGHTA and CDR2 is FQGNSA in the germline V gene. Trimming stripped 1 base from V and 1 base from J, with 10 bases between. The CDR3 bases are TGTGCCAGCAGCTTAGTGCAGGGGCGGAACACTGAAGCTTTCTTT. Its translation: CASSLVQGRNTEAFF.

This clone has just a few counts. The chain has TRBV5-1 and TRBJ2-3; 9 bases align to TRBD2. Per the germline V gene, CDR1 is SGHRS and CDR2 is YFSETQ. The CDR3 is made up of 15 amino acids. With 4 bases clipped from V and 5 bases from J, the junction kept 8 bases outside the gene matches. CDR3 DNA sequence: TGCGCCAGCAGCCCCGGGACTAGCCGAGGAGATACGCAGTATTTT. Translated, it gives CASSPGTSRGDTQYF.

In its sample, this clone was seen a few times. The chain carries TRBV6-6 and TRBJ1-3, with D maybe TRBD1 (6 bases). The CDR3 covers 16 residues. V lost 0 bases and J 2 bases, leaving 11 bases between the germline ends. Germline CDR1 reads MNHNY; CDR2 reads SVGAGI (reference sequence). CDR3 DNA sequence: TGTGCCAGCAGTTACTCAGCGGCAGGGGCTGGAAACACCATATATTTT. Its protein product is CASSYSAAGAGNTIYF.

This clone came up a few times. This chain uses TRBV30 with TRBJ2-1; D not resolved. The CDR3 contains 13 residues. Trimming left V 4 bases short and J 1 base short, with 8 bases between. Germline V CDR1 and CDR2: GTSNPN, SVGIG (reference sequence). The CDR3 coding sequence is TGTGCCTGGACTCTGACTTCCTACAATGAGCAGTTCTTC. Its translation: CAWTLTSYNEQFF.

V is TRBV10-3 and J is TRBJ2-1; 14 bases map to TRBD2. V lost 5 bases, J lost 8 bases, and 5 bases stayed unmatched. The CDR3 extends over 15 amino acids. Germline V CDR1 and CDR2: ENHRY, SYGVKD. The DNA for the CDR3 is TGTGCCATCAGTCGGACTAGCGGGGGGTTGGATGAGCAGTTCTTC. Its translation: CAISRTSGGLDEQFF.

This clone came up a few times. V and J are TRBV30 and TRBJ2-7; D possibly corresponds to TRBD1 (6 bases). V lost 0 bases, J lost 2 bases, and 11 bases lay in between. In germline, CDR1 is GTSNPN, CDR2 SVGIG (reference sequence). The CDR3 totals 14 residues. CDR3 in amino acids: CAWSVGGVPYEQYF. Written as DNA, the CDR3 is TGTGCCTGGAGTGTAGGGGGAGTTCCCTACGAGCAGTACTTC.